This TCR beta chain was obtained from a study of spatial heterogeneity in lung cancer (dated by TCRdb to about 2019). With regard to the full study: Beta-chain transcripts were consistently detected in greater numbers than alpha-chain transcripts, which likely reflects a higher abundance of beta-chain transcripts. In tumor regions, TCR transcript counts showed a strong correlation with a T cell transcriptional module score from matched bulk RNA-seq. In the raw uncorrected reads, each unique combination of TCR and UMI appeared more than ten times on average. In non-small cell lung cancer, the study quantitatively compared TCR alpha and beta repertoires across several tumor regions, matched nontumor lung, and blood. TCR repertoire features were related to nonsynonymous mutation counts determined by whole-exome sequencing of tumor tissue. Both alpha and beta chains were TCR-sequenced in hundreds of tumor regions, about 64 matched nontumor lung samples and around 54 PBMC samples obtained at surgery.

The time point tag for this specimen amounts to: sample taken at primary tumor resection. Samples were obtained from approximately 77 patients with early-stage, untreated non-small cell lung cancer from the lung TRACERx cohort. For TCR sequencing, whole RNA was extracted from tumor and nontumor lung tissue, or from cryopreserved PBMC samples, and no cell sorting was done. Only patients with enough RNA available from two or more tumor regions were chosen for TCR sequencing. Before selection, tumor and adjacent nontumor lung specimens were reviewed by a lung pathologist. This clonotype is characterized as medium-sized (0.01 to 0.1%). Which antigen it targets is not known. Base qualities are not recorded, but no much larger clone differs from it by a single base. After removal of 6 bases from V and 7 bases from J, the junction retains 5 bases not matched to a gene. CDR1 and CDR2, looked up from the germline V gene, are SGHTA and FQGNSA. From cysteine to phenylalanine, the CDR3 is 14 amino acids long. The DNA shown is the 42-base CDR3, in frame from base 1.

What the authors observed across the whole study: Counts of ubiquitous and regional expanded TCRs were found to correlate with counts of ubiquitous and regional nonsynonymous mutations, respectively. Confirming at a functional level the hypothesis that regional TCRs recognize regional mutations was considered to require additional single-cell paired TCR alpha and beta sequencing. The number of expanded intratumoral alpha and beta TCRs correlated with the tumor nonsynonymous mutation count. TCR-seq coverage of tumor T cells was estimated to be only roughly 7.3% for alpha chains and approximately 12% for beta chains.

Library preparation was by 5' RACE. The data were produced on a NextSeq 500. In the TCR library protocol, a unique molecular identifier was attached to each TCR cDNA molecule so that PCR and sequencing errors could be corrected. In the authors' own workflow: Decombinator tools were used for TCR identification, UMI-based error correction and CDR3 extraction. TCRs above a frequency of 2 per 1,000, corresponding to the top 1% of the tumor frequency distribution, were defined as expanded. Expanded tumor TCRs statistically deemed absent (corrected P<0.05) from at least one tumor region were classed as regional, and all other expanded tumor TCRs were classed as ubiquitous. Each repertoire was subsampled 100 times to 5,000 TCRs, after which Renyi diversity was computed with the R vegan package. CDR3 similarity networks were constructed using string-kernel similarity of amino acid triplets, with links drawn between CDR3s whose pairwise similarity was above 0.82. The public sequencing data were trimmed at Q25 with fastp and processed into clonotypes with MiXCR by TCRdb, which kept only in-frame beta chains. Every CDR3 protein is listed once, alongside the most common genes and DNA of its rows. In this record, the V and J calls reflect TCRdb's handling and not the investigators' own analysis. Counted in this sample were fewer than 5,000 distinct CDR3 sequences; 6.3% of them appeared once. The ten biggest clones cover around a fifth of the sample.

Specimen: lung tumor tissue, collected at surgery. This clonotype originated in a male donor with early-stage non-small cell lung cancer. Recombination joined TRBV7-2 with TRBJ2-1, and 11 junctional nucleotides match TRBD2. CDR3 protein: CASRNSGGGNEQFF. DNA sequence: TGTGCCAGCAGGAATAGCGGGGGGGGGAATGAGCAGTTCTTC.